This passage covers 28 T cell receptor beta chains from one sample sequenced in a study of T-cell memory formation after mild COVID-19. TCRdb ran MiXCR on the 5' RACE reads and lists one entry per CDR3 protein. Counted here are roughly 600,000 distinct CDR3 sequences, roughly 18% occurring once; the ten biggest clones make up 12%. Sequencing was done on a sample of PBMCs or a T cell subset sorted from them (not recorded which). The origin of the receptors is an adult woman who had mild COVID-19 (a few samples of this study predate the infection). Cell type and time point are not known.

The chain recombines TRBV7-9 with TRBJ2-7; D is perhaps TRBD1 (6 bases). The CDR3 contains 16 residues. Germline loops: CDR1 SEHNR, CDR2 FQNEAQ (reference sequence). The V gene lost 6 bases and the J gene lost 2 bases, with 20 bases spanning the gap. CDR3 nucleotides: TGTGCCAGCAGACGTTCCGACCGGGACACAGCCTACGAGCAGTACTTC. Translated: CASRRSDRDTAYEQYF.

The chain has TRBV20-1 and TRBJ2-3; 13 bases map to TRBD2. This CDR3 is 18 amino acids long. Looked up from germline, CDR1 is DFQATT and CDR2 is SNEGSKA (reference sequence). The junction had 18 bases not matched to a gene; V was cut back by 3 bases and J by 9 bases. CDR3 sequence: CSASKTSGGPPRERTQYF. CDR3 DNA: TGCAGTGCTAGCAAGACTAGCGGGGGGCCCCCTCGAGAGAGGACGCAGTATTTT.

V gene TRBV3-1 combines with J gene TRBJ1-1; weak D call: TRBD1 (5 bases). The CDR3 loop spans 13 amino acids. The V gene lost 2 bases and the J gene lost 5 bases, with 9 bases spanning the gap. Germline CDR1 LGHDT, CDR2 YNNKEL (reference sequence). The DNA for the CDR3 is TGTGCCAGCAGCCAACCCGGGGGGACTGAAGCTTTCTTT. Encoded protein: CASSQPGGTEAFF.

The chain is built from TRBV29-1 and TRBJ1-2, with 9 bases that match TRBD1. V lost 0 bases to trimming and J lost 8 bases; unmatched junction nucleotides: 10. The V gene's germline CDR1 is SQVTM and CDR2 ANQGSEA. The CDR3 runs to 15 residues. CDR3 sequence (DNA): TGCAGCGTTGAAGATCGCACAGGGGGCCCTAAGGGCTACACCTTC. Amino acid sequence: CSVEDRTGGPKGYTF. Full variable domain (remainder filled in from reference TRBV29-1 and TRBJ1-2): SAVISQKPSRDICQRGTSLTIQCQVDSQVTMMFWYRQQPGQSLTLIATANQGSEATYESGFVIDKFPISRPNLTFSTLTVSNMSPEDSSIYLCSVEDRTGGPKGYTFGSGTRLTVV.

The chain carries TRBV3-1 and TRBJ2-3, with D unclear. The CDR3 totals 17 residues. The V end was cut by 0 bases, the J end by 2 bases, with 15 bases between. CDR1 and CDR2 from the germline V gene are LGHDT and YNNKEL (reference sequence). The CDR3 nucleotides read TGTGCCAGCAGCCAAGATCGGCGTCTGAGTCTCACAGATACGCAGTATTTT. It is translated as CASSQDRRLSLTDTQYF.

In its sample, this clonotype was seen a few times. This rearrangement joins TRBV9 to TRBJ2-2; the D gene is possibly TRBD1 (6 bases). The CDR3 extends over 15 amino acids. Trimming shortened V by 6 bases and J by 0 bases, and 12 bases separated the two germline ends. Germline V CDR1 and CDR2: SGDLS, YYNGEE. CDR3 region: CASKLGHSNTGELFF. CDR3 nucleotides: TGTGCCAGCAAGCTGGGACACTCGAACACCGGGGAGCTGTTTTTT.

This sequence joins TRBV5-1 and TRBJ2-3; D not resolved. The V and J ends lost 5 bases and 0 bases respectively, with 13 bases between them. Germline-derived CDR1 and CDR2 are SGHRS and YFSETQ. The CDR3 covers 15 residues. CDR3 nucleotide sequence: TGCGCCAGCAGTAAGGACCGTAGAAGCACAGATACGCAGTATTTT. It encodes CASSKDRRSTDTQYF.

This clonotype was seen only a few times. The chain is built from TRBV4-3 and TRBJ2-1; no clear D. V gave up 4 bases and J gave up 2 bases, with 15 bases separating them. The CDR3 has 16 residues. Germline V gives CDR1 LGHNA, CDR2 YSLEER. CDR3 DNA sequence: TGCGCCAGCAGCCCCGAAGGGCGGATGACCTACAATGAGCAGTTCTTC. Protein product: CASSPEGRMTYNEQFF.

This clonotype showed up just a few times. This chain connects TRBV11-1 to TRBJ2-1, with D uncertain. Per the germline V gene, CDR1 is SGHAT and CDR2 is FQDESV (reference sequence). CDR3 length equals 14 residues. V shed 5 bases and J shed 4 bases, with 12 bases lying between them. DNA of the CDR3: TGTGCCAGCAGCCGACGGCAGGATTACAATGAGCAGTTCTTC. It is translated as CASSRRQDYNEQFF.

This clonotype has just a few counts. The rearrangement uses TRBV12-3 or TRBV12-4 and TRBJ1-5, with D possibly TRBD1 on 6 matching bases. The V and J ends lost 6 bases and 5 bases respectively, with 8 bases between them. This CDR3 region has 12 residues. The CDR3: CASSAGDQPQHF. Written as DNA, the CDR3 is TGTGCCAGCAGCGCAGGGGATCAGCCCCAGCATTTT.

This clonotype was found a few times. The chain carries TRBV5-6 and TRBJ1-1, with D maybe TRBD1 (6 bases). The germline V and J ends were trimmed by 6 bases and 11 bases, with 32 bases remaining between them. CDR3 length: 17 residues. Germline V lookup: CDR1 SGHDT, CDR2 YYEEEE. The CDR3 nucleotides are TGTGCCAGCATCCCCGGGGGGCCAGCTGAGGGTGGACAGAATGCTTTCTTT. The encoded protein is CASIPGGPAEGGQNAFF.

V is TRBV4-1 and J is TRBJ1-6; D call uncertain. Germline V lookup: CDR1 MGHRA, CDR2 YSYEKL. V lost 0 bases to trimming and J lost 15 bases, with 18 bases between them. This CDR3 region has 15 residues. The CDR3 reads CASSQESGEGEGLHF. The CDR3 bases are TGCGCCAGCAGCCAAGAGAGTGGGGAGGGTGAAGGCCTCCACTTT.

This clonotype was seen many times. The rearrangement links TRBV5-1 to TRBJ1-2; no reliable D call. Trimming shortened V by 0 bases and J by 4 bases, and 7 bases separated the two germline ends. CDR1 is SGHRS and CDR2 is YFSETQ in the germline V gene. CDR3 length: 13 residues. The CDR3 bases are TGCGCCAGCAGCTTGGAGGCAGGCTATGGCTACACCTTC. Amino acids: CASSLEAGYGYTF.

J is TRBJ2-1 and V is TRBV10-3; 12 positions agree with TRBD2. There are 18 residues in the CDR3. V shed 0 bases and J 5 bases; nucleotides not matched to a gene: 8. CDR1 is ENHRY and CDR2 is SYGVKD in the germline V gene. In nucleotides, the CDR3 is TGTGCCATCAGTGAGTCGGACCTACTAGCGGGGGGCCACAATGAGCAGTTCTTC. Translated, it gives CAISESDLLAGGHNEQFF.

This clonotype was picked up a small number of times. This chain connects TRBV11-2 to TRBJ2-5; 7 bases are a match to TRBD2. J gave up 2 bases and V 5 bases, and 2 bases lay outside the gene matches. The germline gives CDR1 SGHAT, CDR2 FQNNGV. The length of the CDR3 is 13 residues. The CDR3 sequence is CASSAGLQETQYF. In DNA, the CDR3 is TGTGCCAGCAGCGCGGGACTACAAGAGACCCAGTACTTC.

The chain joins TRBV18 to TRBJ1-2; TRBD1 might be the D (6 bases). The germline gives CDR1 KGHSH, CDR2 LQKENI. V was shortened by 3 bases and J by 8 bases, with 16 bases between the two germline ends. This CDR3 spans 14 amino acids. DNA for the CDR3: TGTGCCAGCTCACCTCTGGACAGAGAGGGCGGCTACACCTTC. Encoded protein: CASSPLDREGGYTF.

This clonotype was picked up one time. This may be a read error: a much more frequent sequence differs by one nucleotide. This chain connects TRBV5-6 to TRBJ2-5; no firm D call. This CDR3 has 17 residues. CDR1 is SGHDT, CDR2 YYEEEE, per germline. Between the trimmed V and J ends, which lost 5 bases and 6 bases, there was a span of 26 bases. CDR3 in amino acids: CASSAVPGPDVVKTQYF. Written as DNA, the CDR3 is TGTGCCAGCAGTGCCGTCCCCGGGCCAGACGTAGTCAAGACCCAGTACTTC.

DNA of the CDR3: TGTGCCAGCAGTTACTCGATTGGGGCTGAAGCTTTCTTT. This encodes CASSYSIGAEAFF. This rearrangement joins TRBV6-5 to TRBJ1-1, with unresolved D. The V end lost 0 bases, the J end lost 6 bases, and 8 bases lay between the germline ends. Germline loops: CDR1 MNHEY, CDR2 SVGAGI. This CDR3 is 13 amino acids long.

This clonotype was seen only a few times. This sequence joins TRBV3-1 and TRBJ2-2, with D maybe TRBD1 (7 bases). The CDR3 loop spans 16 amino acids. V lost 4 bases, J lost 8 bases, and 20 bases lay in between. Germline loops: CDR1 LGHDT, CDR2 YNNKEL (reference sequence). The CDR3 is CASSLGTAAAGGELFF. Here the CDR3 DNA reads TGTGCCAGCAGCCTTGGGACAGCTGCTGCGGGGGGGGAGCTGTTTTTT.

This clonotype occurred many times. The chain joins TRBV12-3 or TRBV12-4 to TRBJ1-5; D possibly corresponds to TRBD1 (5 bases). The V end lost 2 bases, the J end lost 5 bases, and 7 bases lay between the germline ends. The CDR3 runs to 13 residues. CDR3 coding DNA: TGTGCCAGCAGTTTAAGGGACTATCAGCCCCAGCATTTT. Protein product: CASSLRDYQPQHF.

V and J are TRBV24-1 and TRBJ2-7; TRBD2 matches 16 bases. The germline CDR1 and CDR2 sequences are KGHDR and SFDVKD. The V and J ends lost 4 bases and 5 bases, in that order; junction bases with no gene match: 7. The CDR3 is 17 amino acids. Written as DNA, the CDR3 is TGTGCCACCAGTGACCAGGGACTAGCGGGAGGGCCCCACGAGCAGTACTTC. Its translation is CATSDQGLAGGPHEQYF.

This clonotype appeared a few times. The gene calls are TRBV19 and TRBJ2-7; 10 bases fit TRBD1. The germline CDR1 and CDR2 sequences are LNHDA and SQIVND (reference sequence). The CDR3 loop spans 15 amino acids. The trim removed 6 bases at V and 2 bases at J, leaving 7 bases unmatched. The DNA of the CDR3 is TGTGCCAGTAGCGACCCCGGGACAGGGGCCTACGAGCAGTACTTC. Protein sequence: CASSDPGTGAYEQYF.

The chain combines TRBV10-3 with TRBJ2-1, with 14 bases that match TRBD2. This CDR3 is built from 14 residues. V lost 3 bases and J lost 9; bases outside the gene matches: 1. CDR1 is ENHRY, CDR2 SYGVKD, per germline. This CDR3 reads CAISDGLAGGEQFF. The CDR3 DNA sequence: TGTGCCATCAGTGATGGACTAGCGGGAGGTGAGCAGTTCTTC.

The chain carries TRBV12-3 or TRBV12-4 and TRBJ2-7; TRBD2 might be the D (6 bases). V shed 7 bases and J shed 1 base, with 20 bases lying between them. The CDR3 runs to 16 residues. The CDR3 DNA is TGTGCCAGCACTATCCGGGAGCCAATCGGTTCCTACGAGCAGTACTTC. Translating it yields CASTIREPIGSYEQYF.

The V gene is TRBV29-1, the J gene TRBJ2-1; TRBD1 agrees at 7 bases. Germline CDR1 and CDR2: SQVTM and ANQGSEA. The CDR3 is made up of 14 amino acids. V lost 6 bases, J lost 1 base, and 6 bases stayed unmatched. The CDR3 spells CSVPGQWSYNEQFF. The CDR3 DNA follows: TGCAGCGTCCCGGGACAGTGGTCCTACAATGAGCAGTTCTTC.

Only a few counts were recorded for this clonotype. The chain joins TRBV7-6 to TRBJ2-5, with TRBD2 matching over 12 bases. Germline V lookup: CDR1 SGHVS, CDR2 FNYEAQ. The CDR3 sequence is 17 residues long. Trimming took 2 bases from V and 4 from J; bases not matched to a gene: 8. The CDR3, as DNA: TGTGCCAGCAGCTTAATTTCTAGCGGGGGGGCCCGAGAGACCCAGTACTTC. Translated: CASSLISSGGARETQYF.

V gene TRBV30 combines with J gene TRBJ1-1; the D is unclear. The germline V gene encodes CDR1 GTSNPN and CDR2 SVGIG (reference sequence). The CDR3 length is 11 residues. Trimming took off 7 bases at V and 4 bases at J, with 10 bases between the two ends. The CDR3 DNA follows: TGTGCCTCCACCGGATTCACTGAAGCTTTCTTT. Translation: CASTGFTEAFF.

This clonotype was seen repeatedly, ten times or more. The chain recombines TRBV4-1 with TRBJ2-1; the match to TRBD2 covers 9 bases. V shed 2 bases, J shed 10 bases, and the junction held 3 bases outside the gene matches. Germline V gene lookup returns CDR1 MGHRA and CDR2 YSYEKL. The CDR3 length is 13 residues. As DNA, the CDR3 is TGCGCCAGCAGCCAAAGCGGGGGGTTGGAGCAGTTCTTC. Amino acids: CASSQSGGLEQFF.